Following are 30 T cell receptor beta chains from one sample sequenced in a study of CD8+CD57+ T cells in acquired aplastic anemia. The use of genomic DNA as template underpinned the TCR beta VDJ and CDR3 profiling. TCRdb reanalysed the reads using MiXCR and keeps one entry per CDR3 protein. The sample has hundreds of thousands of distinct CDR3 sequences; roughly half are singletons. Sequenced patients had shown CD8+CD57+ cell expansion by flow cytometry. The sequenced sample consisted of sorted CD4+, CD8+, or CD8+CD57+ T cells (not recorded which) from PBMCs. All receptors derive from a human donor with aplastic anemia.

This clonotype was counted many times. The chain recombines TRBV20-1 with TRBJ1-1; 7 bases map to TRBD1. Germline V gene sequence: CDR1 DFQATT, CDR2 SNEGSKA (reference sequence). V lost 8 bases, J lost 4 bases, and 16 bases stayed unmatched. The CDR3 runs 15 residues. CDR3 residues: CSSILNPDRVTEAFF. The CDR3 nucleotides are TGCAGTTCGATCCTCAACCCCGACAGGGTCACTGAAGCTTTCTTT.

The chain carries TRBV7-3 and TRBJ2-3, with D tentatively TRBD2 (7 bases). Trimming took 8 bases from V and 2 from J, leaving 14 bases between them. The CDR3 has 14 residues. The germline gives CDR1 SGHTA, CDR2 FQGTGA. The CDR3 spells CASAKGGPTDTQYF. CDR3 in DNA: TGTGCCAGCGCCAAGGGGGGGCCCACAGATACGCAGTATTTT.

This clonotype appeared a single time. The chain combines TRBV20-1 with TRBJ2-7; perhaps TRBD2 as D (7 bases). The CDR3 loop spans 14 amino acids. Germline values: CDR1 DFQATT, CDR2 SNEGSKA (reference sequence). V shed 3 bases and J shed 3 bases, with 15 bases lying between them. CDR3 protein: CSASLAGANYEQYF. CDR3 in DNA: TGCAGTGCTAGTCTCGCGGGGGCGAACTACGAGCAGTACTTC.

This clonotype was recorded many times. The CDR3 DNA reads TGTGCCAGCAGCCCCAGGTCGGGGGGGCTCGCAGATACGCAGTATTTT. It translates to CASSPRSGGLADTQYF. V is TRBV9 and J is TRBJ2-3; the match to TRBD2 covers 8 bases. The junction had 11 bases not matched to a gene; V was cut back by 4 bases and J by 4 bases. CDR1 is SGDLS, CDR2 YYNGEE, per germline. The CDR3 has 16 amino acids.

This clonotype was seen at least ten times. The chain carries TRBV5-8 and TRBJ2-7; D remains ambiguous. Germline V gene sequence: CDR1 SGHTS, CDR2 YDEGEE. Trimming cost V 0 bases and J 1 base, with 5 bases left between them. CDR3 length: 13 amino acids. The CDR3 coding sequence is TGTGCCAGCAGCTTGGTCAGATCCTACGAGCAGTACTTC. Translated: CASSLVRSYEQYF.

The chain employs TRBV3-1 and TRBJ1-3, with D tentatively TRBD1 (5 bases). The CDR3 loop spans 15 amino acids. The germline V and J ends were trimmed by 4 bases and 0 bases, with 10 bases remaining between them. CDR1 and CDR2 (germline): LGHDT, YNNKEL (reference sequence). Here the CDR3 reads CASSPETDSGNTIYF. The CDR3 DNA follows: TGTGCCAGCAGCCCGGAGACAGACTCTGGAAACACCATATATTTT.

This clonotype has at least ten counts. The rearrangement uses TRBV19 and TRBJ1-2; 9 nucleotides match TRBD1. Germline V gene sequence: CDR1 LNHDA, CDR2 SQIVND (reference sequence). The CDR3 length is 12 residues. The V gene end was trimmed by 9 bases and the J gene end by 8 bases; junction bases not matched to a gene: 7. The CDR3 here is CASRTGARGYTF. The CDR3 nucleotides are TGTGCCAGCAGGACAGGGGCGCGAGGCTACACCTTC.

V and J are TRBV15 and TRBJ2-7, with D tentatively TRBD1 (5 bases). CDR1 is LNHNV, CDR2 YYDKDF, per germline (reference sequence). The CDR3 is 15 amino acids. V lost 0 bases to trimming and J lost 3 bases, with 12 bases between them. The CDR3 DNA sequence: TGTGCCACCAGCAGAGATGGAACAGGCTTCTACGAGCAGTACTTC. Translated: CATSRDGTGFYEQYF.

This clonotype has only one observation. The chain uses TRBV9 and TRBJ1-4, with D possibly matching TRBD1 (6 bases). This CDR3 is 15 amino acids long. V was clipped by 0 bases and J by 2 bases, with 8 bases between them. Germline V gene sequence: CDR1 SGDLS, CDR2 YYNGEE. The DNA of the CDR3 is TGTGCCAGCAGCGTAGAGGGGGGCACTAATGAAAAACTGTTTTTT. Encoded protein: CASSVEGGTNEKLFF.

This chain joins TRBV7-8 and TRBJ2-7, with 8 bases that match TRBD2. Trimming took 1 base from V and 0 from J; bases not matched to a gene: 5. Germline CDR1 is SGHVS and CDR2 is FQNEAQ. This CDR3 region has 16 residues. The DNA for the CDR3 is TGTGCCAGCAGCTTAGGTGTTAGCGGGGTCTCCTACGAGCAGTACTTC. Its translation: CASSLGVSGVSYEQYF.

This clonotype turned up a few times. Sequence at one end of the junction differs from germline and may be a read error. V and J are TRBV5-4 and TRBJ2-7; the D call may be TRBD1 or TRBD2 (7 bases each). CDR3 length: 12 residues. Germline CDR1 reads SGHNT; CDR2 reads YYREEE (reference sequence). This CDR3 is CASSGDSCEQYF. As DNA, the CDR3 is TGCGCCAGCAGCGGGGACAGCTGCGAGCAGTACTTC.

This clonotype was seen repeatedly, ten times or more. The chain carries TRBV5-1 and TRBJ2-7, with 7 bases aligning to TRBD1. The CDR3 totals 14 residues. CDR1 and CDR2 from the germline V gene are SGHRS and YFSETQ. The V segment lost 0 bases and the J segment 5 bases; nucleotides outside the gene matches: 5. CDR3 DNA sequence: TGCGCCAGCAGCTTGGGGGGACAGCAACACGAGCAGTACTTC. Translation: CASSLGGQQHEQYF.

V and J are TRBV15 and TRBJ2-1; possible D gene TRBD2, 5 bases. Germline V gives CDR1 LNHNV, CDR2 YYDKDF (reference sequence). V was trimmed by 2 bases and J by 7 bases, leaving 12 bases between them. The CDR3 has 14 amino acids. The CDR3 loop is CATSRLAYLNEQFF. CDR3 bases: TGTGCCACCAGCAGATTAGCGTACCTAAATGAGCAGTTCTTC.

The gene calls are TRBV19 and TRBJ2-7, with unresolved D. CDR1 and CDR2 (germline): LNHDA, SQIVND (reference sequence). Trimming left V 5 bases short and J 5 bases short, with 13 bases between. The CDR3 extends over 13 amino acids. The CDR3 sequence: CASSVSLAHEQYF. CDR3 coding DNA: TGTGCCAGTAGTGTTTCGTTGGCCCACGAGCAGTACTTC.

The V gene is TRBV2, the J gene TRBJ1-2, with no clear D. Between the trimmed V and J ends, which lost 3 bases and 8 bases, there was a span of 4 bases. The length of the CDR3 is 10 residues. The germline CDR1 and CDR2 sequences are SNHLY and FYNNEI. The CDR3 nucleotides read TGTGCCAGCAGTGACAGAGGCTACACCTTC. Translated: CASSDRGYTF.

V and J are TRBV7-2 and TRBJ2-7; D perhaps matches TRBD1 (5 bases). The V end was cut by 7 bases, the J end by 1 base, with 14 bases between. The germline CDR1 and CDR2 sequences are SGHTA and FQGNSA. The length of the CDR3 is 14 residues. This CDR3 reads CASIQQGVSYEQYF. The CDR3 coding sequence is TGTGCCAGCATCCAACAAGGGGTTTCCTACGAGCAGTACTTC. Using reference TRBV7-2 and TRBJ2-7 for the parts outside the CDR3, the full variable domain is GAGVSQSPSNKVTEKGKDVELRCDPISGHTALYWYRQSLGQGLEFLIYFQGNSAPDKSGLPSDRFSAERTGGSVSTLTIQRTQQEDSAVYLCASIQQGVSYEQYFGPGTRLTVT.

The chain is built from TRBV30 and TRBJ2-7, with 7 bases matching TRBD1. This CDR3 spans 14 amino acids. Per germline, CDR1 GTSNPN and CDR2 SVGIG (reference sequence). J gave up 2 bases and V 5 bases, and 9 bases lay outside the gene matches. The chain's CDR3 is CAWGTVEFTYEQYF. As DNA, the CDR3 is TGTGCCTGGGGGACAGTGGAATTCACCTACGAGCAGTACTTC.

CDR3 in DNA: TGCAGCGTTGTATTGGGGCCTGGGACTGAAGCTTTCTTT. Protein: CSVVLGPGTEAFF. The gene calls are TRBV29-1 and TRBJ1-1; D may be TRBD1 (5 bases). CDR3 size: 13 residues. V was pared by 4 bases and J by 5 bases, with 14 bases between. Germline V gives CDR1 SQVTM, CDR2 ANQGSEA.

This clonotype was recorded only once. The chain couples TRBV15 to TRBJ2-7, with TRBD1 identical over 7 bases. Unmatched junction bases numbered 16, after V lost 3 bases and J lost 8 bases. CDR1 and CDR2 (germline): LNHNV, YYDKDF (reference sequence). The CDR3 has 16 residues. This CDR3 reads CATSRTIGQDRRKQYF. CDR3 DNA sequence: TGTGCCACCAGCAGGACCATAGGACAGGATCGGCGCAAGCAGTACTTC.

Remarks on this clonotype: One junction end does not reproduce the germline sequence, and a read error may be involved. The J gene is TRBJ1-4, the V gene TRBV7-9; 7 nucleotides line up with TRBD1. This CDR3 comprises 15 residues. In germline, CDR1 is SEHNR, CDR2 FQNEAQ (reference sequence). The CDR3 is CTSSDRTGWGEKLFF. For the CDR3, the DNA is TGTACCAGCAGCGATAGGACAGGATGGGGAGAAAAACTGTTTTTT.

This clonotype came up many times. The V and J genes are TRBV11-2 and TRBJ2-5; the D is unclear. V dropped 5 bases and J dropped 4 bases, with 8 bases sitting between them. The germline CDR1 and CDR2 sequences are SGHAT and FQNNGV. The CDR3 covers 12 residues. CDR3 residues: CASSGSGETQYF. CDR3 in DNA: TGTGCCAGCAGCGGCTCAGGAGAGACCCAGTACTTC. Based on the CDR3 plus reference TRBV11-2 and TRBJ2-5, the full variable domain is EAGVAQSPRYKIIEKRQSVAFWCNPISGHATLYWYQQILGQGPKLLIQFQNNGVVDDSQLPKDRFSAERLKGVDSTLKIQPAKLEDSAVYLCASSGSGETQYFGPGTRLLVL.

Only a few counts were recorded for this clonotype. The rearrangement uses TRBV6-1 and TRBJ2-1; 8 nucleotides match TRBD2. Germline loops: CDR1 MNHNS, CDR2 SASEGT. After removal of 5 bases from V and 4 bases from J, the junction contained 4 bases not matched to a gene. The CDR3 is 14 amino acids. Here the CDR3 DNA reads TGTGCCAGCAGTAGCGGGAGTATATACAATGAGCAGTTCTTC. Its translation: CASSSGSIYNEQFF.

This clonotype has a count of ten or more. The gene calls are TRBV4-3 and TRBJ1-6, with a weak D call TRBD1 (5 bases). Per germline, CDR1 LGHNA and CDR2 YSLEER. The CDR3 totals 17 residues. V lost 4 bases, J lost 8 bases, and 21 bases lay in between. CDR3 nucleotide sequence: TGCGCCAGCAGCCGATGGGTTGCAGGGAGATTAGATTCACCCCTCCACTTT. Protein sequence: CASSRWVAGRLDSPLHF.

This clonotype was seen ten or more times. The chain joins TRBV7-9 to TRBJ2-3; no clear D gene. The length of the CDR3 is 14 residues. Germline loops: CDR1 SEHNR, CDR2 FQNEAQ (reference sequence). Between the trimmed V and J ends, which lost 1 base and 0 bases, there was a span of 5 bases. The DNA of the CDR3 is TGTGCCAGCAGCTTAGTGGAGAGCACAGATACGCAGTATTTT. Its translation is CASSLVESTDTQYF. The full variable domain, completed using reference TRBV7-9 and TRBJ2-3, is DTGVSQNPRHKITKRGQNVTFRCDPISEHNRLYWYRQTLGQGPEFLTYFQNEAQLEKSRLLSDRFSAERPKGSFSTLEIQRTEQGDSAMYLCASSLVESTDTQYFGPGTRLTVL.

This chain uses TRBV12-3 or TRBV12-4 with TRBJ2-2; D may match TRBD1 or TRBD2 (5 bases each). The V and J ends lost 5 bases and 4 bases respectively, with 17 bases between them. The CDR3 is 16 residues long. The CDR3, as DNA: TGTGCCAGCAGTGCGACCGGGACGGTGAGCACCGGGGAGCTGTTTTTT. This codes for CASSATGTVSTGELFF.

This clonotype was detected a few times. The V call is TRBV6-4, the J call TRBJ2-5, with a possible D match to TRBD1 (5 bases). CDR1 is MRHNA, CDR2 SNTAGT, per germline. V was pared by 6 bases and J by 3 bases, with 11 bases between. This CDR3 comprises 13 residues. Written as DNA, the CDR3 is TGTGCCAGCAGGGACAATGGCAAAGAGACCCAGTACTTC. It codes for CASRDNGKETQYF.

This clonotype occurred many times. Sequence at one end of the junction differs from germline and may be a read error. The chain links TRBV7-7 to TRBJ2-5; TRBD1 matches at 8 bases. Germline V gene sequence: CDR1 SSHAT, CDR2 FNYEAQ (reference sequence). The CDR3 runs 17 residues. CDR3 region: CASSLGTMTGDQETQYF. In DNA form, the CDR3 reads TGTGCTAGCAGCTTAGGCACCATGACAGGGGATCAAGAGACCCAGTACTTC.

This clonotype was counted at least ten times. The V and J genes are TRBV7-9 and TRBJ1-6; D gene unclear. The V end was cut by 3 bases, the J end by 0 bases, with 15 bases between. The CDR3 covers 18 residues. Per the germline V gene, CDR1 is SEHNR and CDR2 is FQNEAQ (reference sequence). In DNA form, the CDR3 reads TGTGCCAGCAGCTTGCAACAGTTTCCTTTCTCCTATAATTCACCCCTCCACTTT. It yields the protein CASSLQQFPFSYNSPLHF.

Many counts were recorded for this clonotype. The rearrangement uses TRBV20-1 and TRBJ2-1, with TRBD1 identical over 10 bases. Germline CDR1 and CDR2: DFQATT and SNEGSKA (reference sequence). The length of the CDR3 is 16 residues. V trimming: 3 bases; J trimming: 2 bases; junction bases outside the gene matches: 7. CDR3 amino acids: CSARSGTGVPYNEQFF. Here the CDR3 DNA reads TGCAGTGCTAGGTCTGGGACAGGGGTACCCTACAATGAGCAGTTCTTC.

This clonotype was recorded at least ten times. The genes are TRBV10-3 and TRBJ2-1; D remains unclear. V was pared by 3 bases and J by 3 bases, with 9 bases between. The CDR3 runs to 14 residues. The germline V gene has CDR1 ENHRY and CDR2 SYGVKD. Written as DNA, the CDR3 is TGTGCCATCAGTGAAAGTGGCGGCTACAATGAGCAGTTCTTC. This translates into CAISESGGYNEQFF.